Here is one T cell receptor beta chain with its context. The data were produced by immunoSEQ multiplex PCR, yet TCRdb's version contains in-frame clones alone and is incomplete. Among fewer than 250,000 clones listed, around 85% were seen once. The data are from a study of blood T cell repertoires in COVID-19. About the research overall: Sources were T cells, B-cell-depleted T cells, or PBMCs; the material itself was cDNA or gDNA.

Self-reported history from a screening survey and questionnaire set each donor's cohort. V was shortened by 5 bases and J by 4 bases, with 15 bases between the two germline ends. Germline CDR1 MDHEN, CDR2 SYDVKM. The CDR3 extends over 15 amino acids. The V gene is TRBV28, the J gene TRBJ1-3; D remains unclear. The sample was PBMCs or T cells enriched from blood (not recorded which). This sequence was found in a middle-aged woman with acute COVID-19. The CDR3 loop reads CASSPPLMRGNTIYF. CDR3 coding DNA: TGTGCCAGCAGTCCCCCGCTTATGAGGGGAAACACCATATATTTT.